This T cell receptor (beta chain) stems from a study of cytomegalovirus exposure and HLA in healthy donors. J was trimmed by 9 bases and V by 7 bases; bases with no gene match: 9. CDR1 and CDR2 (germline): LNHDA, SQIVND (reference sequence). The CDR3 is made up of 15 amino acids. PCR employed 60 Vbeta and 13 Jbeta primers. Clones were sequenced by immunoSEQ multiplex PCR, and TCRdb holds only the in-frame ones, with some missing. The sample lists under 150,000 clones, about 86% occurring once. V and J are TRBV19 and TRBJ2-1; 13 nucleotides match TRBD2. The sequence was obtained from a man younger than 30 in good health and CMV-seronegative. Sequenced: PBMCs. In DNA, the CDR3 is TGTGCCAGTACTTTGACTAGCGGGGGGCGAGGTGAGCAGTTCTTC. It encodes CASTLTSGGRGEQFF.